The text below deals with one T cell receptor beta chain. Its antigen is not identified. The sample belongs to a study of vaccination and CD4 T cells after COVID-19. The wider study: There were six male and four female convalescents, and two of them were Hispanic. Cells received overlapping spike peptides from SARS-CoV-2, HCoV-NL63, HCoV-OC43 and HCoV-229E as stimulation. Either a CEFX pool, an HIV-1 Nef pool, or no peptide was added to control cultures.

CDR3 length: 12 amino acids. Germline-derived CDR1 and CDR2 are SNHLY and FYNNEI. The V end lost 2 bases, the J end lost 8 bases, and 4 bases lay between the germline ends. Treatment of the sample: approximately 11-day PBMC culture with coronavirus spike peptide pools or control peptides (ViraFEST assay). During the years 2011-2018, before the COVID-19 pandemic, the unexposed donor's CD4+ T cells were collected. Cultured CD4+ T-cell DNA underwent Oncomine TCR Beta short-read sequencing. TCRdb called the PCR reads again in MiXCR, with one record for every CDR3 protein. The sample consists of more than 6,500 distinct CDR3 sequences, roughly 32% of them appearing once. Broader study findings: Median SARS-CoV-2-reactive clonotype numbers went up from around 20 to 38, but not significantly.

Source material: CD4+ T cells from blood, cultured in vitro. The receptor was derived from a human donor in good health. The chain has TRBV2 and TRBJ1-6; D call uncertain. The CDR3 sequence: CASSEIDSPLHF. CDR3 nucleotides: TGTGCCAGCAGTGAAATAGATTCACCCCTCCACTTT.